The 23 T cell receptor beta chains in this list originate from one sample, sequenced in a study of cytomegalovirus exposure and HLA in healthy donors. Use of 60 Vbeta and 13 Jbeta primers characterized the PCR. Sequencing was performed with immunoSEQ multiplex PCR; in TCRdb, only in-frame clones are kept and a portion is missing. The data hold some 93,000 clones, with roughly 60% observed a single time. Sample: PBMCs. These receptors were obtained from a boy younger than 18 in good health and CMV-seropositive.

On this clone itself: The germline gene is not matched at one end of the junction; a read error may be the cause. V gene TRBV6-5 combines with J gene TRBJ1-2, with D tentatively TRBD1 (6 bases). Germline loops: CDR1 MNHEY, CDR2 SVGAGI. The CDR3 length is 12 residues. The CDR3 loop is CASSYGGWGYPF. The CDR3 DNA sequence: TGTGCCAGCAGTTACGGGGGCTGGGGCTACCCCTTC.

This chain links TRBV6-5 with TRBJ1-1; TRBD1 matches 7 bases. The CDR3 has 13 amino acids. Germline V gene sequence: CDR1 MNHEY, CDR2 SVGAGI. After removal of 6 bases from V and 5 bases from J, the junction contained 6 bases not matched to a gene. Here the CDR3 DNA reads TGTGCCAGCAGCCTCCCAGGGGGAACTGAAGCTTTCTTT. This encodes CASSLPGGTEAFF.

The J gene is TRBJ2-2, the V gene TRBV11-2, with D possibly being TRBD2 (5 bases). Germline V gives CDR1 SGHAT, CDR2 FQNNGV. The CDR3 sequence is 16 residues long. The V end was cut by 3 bases, the J end by 5 bases, with 16 bases between. For the CDR3, the DNA is TGTGCCAGCAGCTTTTACGTGGGAGTCGGGACCGGGGAGCTGTTTTTT. Amino acids: CASSFYVGVGTGELFF.

The chain employs TRBV15 and TRBJ1-5, with 10 bases aligning to TRBD1. CDR3 length equals 18 residues. Germline lookup yields CDR1 LNHNV and CDR2 YYDKDF (reference sequence). Trimming cost V 3 bases and J 1 base; bases outside gene matches: 9. The CDR3 here is CATSSQDRGLRSNQPQHF. CDR3 bases: TGTGCCACCAGCAGTCAGGACAGGGGGTTGAGAAGCAATCAGCCCCAGCATTTT. The full variable domain, with the rest looked up from reference TRBV15 and TRBJ1-5, is DAMVIQNPRYQVTQFGKPVTLSCSQTLNHNVMYWYQQKSSQAPKLLFHYYDKDFNNEADTPDNFQSRRPNTSFCFLDIRSPGLGDTAMYLCATSSQDRGLRSNQPQHFGDGTRLSIL.

This clone was counted a few times. This rearrangement joins TRBV19 to TRBJ1-5, with D unresolved. From germline, CDR1 is LNHDA and CDR2 SQIVND (reference sequence). The CDR3 consists of 16 residues. V was shortened by 2 bases and J by 3 bases, with 14 bases between the two germline ends. CDR3 in amino acids: CASSIQGGSNNQPQHF. As DNA, the CDR3 is TGTGCCAGTAGTATACAAGGAGGGAGTAACAATCAGCCCCAGCATTTT.

This clone was found a few times. The chain is built from TRBV7-9 and TRBJ1-1, with D possibly matching TRBD1 (5 bases). The germline gives CDR1 SEHNR, CDR2 FQNEAQ (reference sequence). Deletions cut 1 base from V and 13 bases from J, with 10 bases between. The CDR3 runs 11 residues. Written as DNA, the CDR3 is TGTGCCAGCAGCTTAGGACAGTTCGTTTTCTTT. It yields the protein CASSLGQFVFF. The entire variable domain, with the rest obtained from reference TRBV7-9 and TRBJ1-1, is as follows: DTGVSQNPRHKITKRGQNVTFRCDPISEHNRLYWYRQTLGQGPEFLTYFQNEAQLEKSRLLSDRFSAERPKGSFSTLEIQRTEQGDSAMYLCASSLGQFVFFGQGTRLTVV.

The rearrangement uses TRBV19 and TRBJ1-2, with D unresolved. Germline V lookup: CDR1 LNHDA, CDR2 SQIVND (reference sequence). Trimming shortened V by 5 bases and J by 8 bases, and 18 bases separated the two germline ends. This CDR3 comprises 14 residues. CDR3 coding DNA: TGTGCCAGTAGTGGGTGGGTCCAAGCGGGGGGCTACACCTTC. Amino acids: CASSGWVQAGGYTF.

V usage is TRBV6-1 and J usage is TRBJ2-7, with D possibly TRBD1 on 8 matching bases. In germline, CDR1 is MNHNS, CDR2 SASEGT. V gave up 7 bases and J gave up 2 bases, with 18 bases separating them. The CDR3 length is 15 residues. This CDR3 reads CASTGRDRRPYEQYF. Here the CDR3 DNA reads TGTGCCAGCACGGGGAGGGACAGGCGTCCCTACGAGCAGTACTTC.

J is TRBJ2-2 and V is TRBV27; a weak D match, TRBD2 (5 bases). Per germline, CDR1 MNHEY and CDR2 SMNVEV (reference sequence). The length of the CDR3 is 13 residues. V gave up 3 bases and J gave up 4 bases, with 6 bases separating them. Here the CDR3 reads CASSFRGTGELFF. As DNA, the CDR3 is TGTGCCAGCAGTTTTCGGGGCACCGGGGAGCTGTTTTTT.

The chain is built from TRBV5-6 and TRBJ2-7; the match to TRBD1 covers 7 bases. V shed 3 bases, J shed 3 bases, and the junction held 6 bases outside the gene matches. From germline, CDR1 is SGHDT and CDR2 YYEEEE. The CDR3 is made up of 14 amino acids. The CDR3 sequence: CASSWDRNYYEQYF. The CDR3 DNA follows: TGTGCCAGCAGCTGGGACAGAAACTACTACGAGCAGTACTTC.

The genes are TRBV6-5 and TRBJ1-5, with 8 nucleotides matching TRBD1. The germline V gene encodes CDR1 MNHEY and CDR2 SVGAGI. V lost 5 bases and J lost 6; bases outside the gene matches: 9. This CDR3 is built from 15 residues. CDR3 sequence: CASSPRQGLSQPQHF. The CDR3 DNA is TGTGCCAGCAGTCCCAGACAGGGGCTGAGTCAGCCCCAGCATTTT.

This chain links TRBV7-3 with TRBJ2-1; TRBD1 matches 9 bases. This CDR3 has 15 amino acids. The trim removed 5 bases at V and 8 bases at J, leaving 10 bases unmatched. The germline gives CDR1 SGHTA, CDR2 FQGTGA. The CDR3 bases are TGTGCCAGCAGCCTTGGACAGGGGTTTTTTGATGAGCAGTTCTTC. Amino acids: CASSLGQGFFDEQFF.

V is TRBV7-8 and J is TRBJ1-1, with 9 nucleotides matching TRBD1. The length of the CDR3 is 14 residues. CDR1 SGHVS and CDR2 FQNEAQ come from the germline V gene. J was trimmed by 6 bases and V by 7 bases; bases with no gene match: 9. CDR3 residues: CASISGQGFPEAFF. The CDR3 nucleotides read TGTGCCAGCATTTCGGGACAGGGTTTCCCTGAAGCTTTCTTT.

The rearrangement joins TRBV30 to TRBJ1-5; TRBD1 is a possible D gene (5 bases). Germline assignment: CDR1 GTSNPN and CDR2 SVGIG (reference sequence). The CDR3 sequence is 17 residues long. Trimming left V 2 bases short and J 0 bases short, with 17 bases between. CDR3 amino acids: CAWSPTLRANSNQPQHF. The CDR3 DNA reads as TGTGCCTGGAGTCCGACCCTCAGGGCCAATAGCAATCAGCCCCAGCATTTT.

The chain uses TRBV7-9 and TRBJ2-3; TRBD1 matches at 12 bases. V was pared by 5 bases and J by 5 bases, with 8 bases of the junction left unmatched. The germline gives CDR1 SEHNR, CDR2 FQNEAQ (reference sequence). The CDR3 consists of 16 residues. The chain's CDR3 is CASSPYGTGGKDTQYF. The CDR3, as DNA: TGTGCCAGCAGCCCGTATGGGACAGGGGGCAAAGATACGCAGTATTTT.

This clone was seen only once. The chain links TRBV19 to TRBJ1-1; the match to TRBD1 covers 9 bases. After removal of 7 bases from V and 5 bases from J, the junction contained 14 bases not matched to a gene. The CDR3 has 16 residues. CDR1 and CDR2 (germline): LNHDA, SQIVND (reference sequence). The CDR3 loop is CASTATGTGSGTEAFF. The CDR3 DNA sequence: TGTGCCAGTACCGCAACCGGGACAGGGTCGGGGACTGAAGCTTTCTTT.

The chain couples TRBV28 to TRBJ2-7; a possible D gene is TRBD1 (6 bases). The CDR3 contains 15 residues. Between the trimmed V and J ends, which lost 2 bases and 2 bases, there was a span of 13 bases. Germline CDR1 MDHEN, CDR2 SYDVKM. The CDR3, as DNA: TGTGCCAGCAGTTTAAACCCCAGGGGACCCTACGAGCAGTACTTC. It specifies CASSLNPRGPYEQYF.

The chain uses TRBV4-1 and TRBJ1-5; 7 bases fit TRBD1. V shed 3 bases and J 2 bases; nucleotides not matched to a gene: 7. The CDR3 totals 16 residues. CDR1 is MGHRA, CDR2 YSYEKL, per germline. The chain's CDR3 is CASSHRQGGGNQPQHF. The DNA for the CDR3 is TGCGCCAGCAGCCACCGACAGGGAGGAGGCAATCAGCCCCAGCATTTT.

V and J are TRBV6-5 and TRBJ2-7; D is possibly TRBD2 (7 bases). Trimming removed 5 bases at V and 3 bases at J, with 17 bases between. The CDR3 is 15 residues long. Germline values: CDR1 MNHEY, CDR2 SVGAGI. This CDR3 reads CASSTNREGFYEQYF. CDR3 nucleotides: TGTGCCAGCAGTACCAACAGGGAGGGCTTCTACGAGCAGTACTTC.

The gene calls are TRBV6-5 and TRBJ1-1; D is ambiguous. The V gene's germline CDR1 is MNHEY and CDR2 SVGAGI. The length of the CDR3 is 14 residues. The germline V and J ends were trimmed by 3 bases and 4 bases, with 12 bases remaining between them. CDR3 nucleotide sequence: TGTGCCAGCAGTTATGTTCGGCGGGGCACTGAAGCTTTCTTT. Amino acids: CASSYVRRGTEAFF.

The rearrangement joins TRBV5-1 to TRBJ1-3; 7 bases agree with TRBD1. The junction had 1 base not matched to a gene; V was cut back by 1 base and J by 0 bases. In germline, CDR1 is SGHRS, CDR2 YFSETQ. This CDR3 has 15 residues. The chain's CDR3 is CASSLTGDSGNTIYF. CDR3 coding DNA: TGCGCCAGCAGCTTGACAGGGGACTCTGGAAACACCATATATTTT.

This clone has only a few counts. This chain links TRBV5-6 with TRBJ2-1; the match to TRBD2 covers 10 bases. The CDR3 runs 17 residues. Germline CDR1 reads SGHDT; CDR2 reads YYEEEE. With 5 bases clipped from V and 5 bases from J, the junction kept 13 bases outside the gene matches. The CDR3 DNA reads as TGTGCCAGCAGTTCTATCCTCCTAGCGGGAGTAGACAATGAGCAGTTCTTC. Amino acids: CASSSILLAGVDNEQFF.

CDR3 region: CASYSRWARDSPLHF. In DNA, the CDR3 is TGTGCCAGCTACTCCCGGTGGGCCAGGGATTCACCCCTCCACTTT. The chain is built from TRBV6-1 and TRBJ1-6, with a weak D call TRBD1 (5 bases). The CDR3 runs 15 residues. The ends were cut back, 8 bases at V and 8 bases at J, with 19 bases in the middle. Germline CDR1 MNHNS, CDR2 SASEGT.